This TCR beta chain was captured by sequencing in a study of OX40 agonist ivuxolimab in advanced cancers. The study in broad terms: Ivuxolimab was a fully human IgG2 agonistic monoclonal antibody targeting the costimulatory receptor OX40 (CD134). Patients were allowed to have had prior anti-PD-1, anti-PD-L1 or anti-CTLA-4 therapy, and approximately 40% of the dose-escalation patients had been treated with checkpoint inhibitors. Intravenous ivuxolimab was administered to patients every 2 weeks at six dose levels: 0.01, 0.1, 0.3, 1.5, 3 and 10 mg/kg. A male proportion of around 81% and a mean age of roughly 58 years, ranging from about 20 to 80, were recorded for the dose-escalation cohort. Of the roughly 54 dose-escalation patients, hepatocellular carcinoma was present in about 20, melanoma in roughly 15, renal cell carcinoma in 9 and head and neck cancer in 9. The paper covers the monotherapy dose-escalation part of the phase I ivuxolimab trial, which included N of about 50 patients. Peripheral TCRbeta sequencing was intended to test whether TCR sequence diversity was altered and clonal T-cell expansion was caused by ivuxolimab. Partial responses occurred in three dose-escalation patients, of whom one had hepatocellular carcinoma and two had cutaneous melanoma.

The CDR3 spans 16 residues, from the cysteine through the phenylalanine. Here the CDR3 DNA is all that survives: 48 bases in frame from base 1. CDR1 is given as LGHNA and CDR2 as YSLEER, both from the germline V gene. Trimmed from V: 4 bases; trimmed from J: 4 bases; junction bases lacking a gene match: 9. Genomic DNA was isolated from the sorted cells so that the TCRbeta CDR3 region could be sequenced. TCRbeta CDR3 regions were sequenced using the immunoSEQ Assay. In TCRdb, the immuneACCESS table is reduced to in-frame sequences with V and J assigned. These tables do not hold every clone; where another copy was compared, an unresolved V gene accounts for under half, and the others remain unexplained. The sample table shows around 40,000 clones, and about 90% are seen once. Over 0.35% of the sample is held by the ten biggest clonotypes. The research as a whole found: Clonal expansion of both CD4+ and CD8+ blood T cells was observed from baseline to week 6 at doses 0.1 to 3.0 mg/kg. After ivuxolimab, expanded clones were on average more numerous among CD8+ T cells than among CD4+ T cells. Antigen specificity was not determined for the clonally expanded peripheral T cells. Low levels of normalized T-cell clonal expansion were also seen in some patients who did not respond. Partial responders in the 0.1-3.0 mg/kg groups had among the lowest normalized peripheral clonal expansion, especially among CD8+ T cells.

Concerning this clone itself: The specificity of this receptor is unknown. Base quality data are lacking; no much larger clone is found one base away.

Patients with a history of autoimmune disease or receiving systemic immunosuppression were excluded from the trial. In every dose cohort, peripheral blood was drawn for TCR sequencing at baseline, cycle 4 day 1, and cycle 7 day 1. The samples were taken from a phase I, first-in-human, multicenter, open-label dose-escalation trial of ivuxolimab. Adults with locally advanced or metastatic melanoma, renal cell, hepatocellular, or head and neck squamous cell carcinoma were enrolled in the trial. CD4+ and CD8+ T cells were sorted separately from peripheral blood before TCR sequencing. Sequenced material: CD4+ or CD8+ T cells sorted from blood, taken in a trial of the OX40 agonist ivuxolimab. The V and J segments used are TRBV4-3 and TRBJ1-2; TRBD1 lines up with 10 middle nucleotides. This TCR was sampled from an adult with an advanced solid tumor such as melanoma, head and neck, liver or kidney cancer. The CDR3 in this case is CASSREADRGPYGYTF. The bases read TGCGCCAGCAGCCGAGAGGCTGACAGGGGGCCCTATGGCTACACCTTC.